The 25 T cell receptor beta chains listed next were all sequenced from one sample in a study of cytomegalovirus exposure and HLA in healthy donors. Both 60 Vbeta primers and 13 Jbeta primers went into the PCR. Sequencing was performed with immunoSEQ multiplex PCR; in TCRdb, only in-frame clones are kept and a portion is missing. The sample table includes roughly 80,000 clones. Sequenced material: PBMCs. The receptors were sampled from a woman aged 25 to 39 in good health and CMV-seronegative.

This chain connects TRBV13 to TRBJ1-6; D is perhaps TRBD1 (5 bases). The CDR3 extends over 19 amino acids. CDR1 PRHDT and CDR2 FYEKMQ come from the germline V gene (reference sequence). Between the trimmed V and J ends, which lost 2 bases and 6 bases, there was a span of 23 bases. CDR3 nucleotide sequence: TGTGCCAGCAGCTTAAGGGGCGTAATTCCCACCCCGGGTAATTCACCCCTCCACTTT. This gives the protein CASSLRGVIPTPGNSPLHF.

This sequence joins TRBV6-5 and TRBJ2-5; D remains unclear. This CDR3 spans 11 amino acids. The germline CDR1 and CDR2 sequences are MNHEY and SVGAGI. V was trimmed by 8 bases and J by 4 bases, leaving 8 bases between them. The CDR3 here is CASQNGETQYF. CDR3 DNA: TGTGCCAGCCAAAACGGAGAGACCCAGTACTTC.

CDR3 residues: CASSVGARGGYTF. CDR3 coding DNA: TGTGCCAGCAGCGTAGGGGCGCGGGGTGGCTACACCTTC. This chain joins TRBV9 and TRBJ1-2; no definite D call. The germline CDR1 and CDR2 sequences are SGDLS and YYNGEE. Trimming removed 0 bases from V and 7 bases from J, with 10 bases in between. The CDR3 extends over 13 amino acids.

CDR3 sequence reads: CASSRDRGTEAFF. CDR3 in DNA: TGTGCCAGCAGCCGGGACAGGGGGACTGAAGCTTTCTTT. The chain has TRBV7-9 and TRBJ1-1; 11 nucleotides align to TRBD1. The CDR3 contains 13 residues. Germline CDR1 is SEHNR and CDR2 is FQNEAQ (reference sequence). With 5 bases clipped from V and 5 bases from J, the junction kept 1 base outside the gene matches.

J is TRBJ1-3 and V is TRBV5-4; no clear D gene. This CDR3 has 13 residues. The V gene lost 0 bases and the J gene lost 4 bases, with 5 bases spanning the gap. Germline values: CDR1 SGHNT, CDR2 YYREEE (reference sequence). For the CDR3, the DNA is TGTGCCAGCAGCTTGGAACAGGGAAACACCATATATTTT. It yields the protein CASSLEQGNTIYF.

This sequence joins TRBV6-1 and TRBJ2-1; 12 positions match TRBD1. Germline-derived CDR1 and CDR2 are MNHNS and SASEGT. The CDR3 has 15 residues. The junction had 8 bases not matched to a gene; V was cut back by 6 bases and J by 8 bases. The CDR3 DNA follows: TGTGCCAGCAGCGGTCCGGGACAGGGGGCCGATGAGCAGTTCTTC. This codes for CASSGPGQGADEQFF.

The V gene is TRBV19, the J gene TRBJ2-5; possibly TRBD1 for D (6 bases). The CDR3 is made up of 13 amino acids. V was shortened by 5 bases and J by 2 bases, with 9 bases between the two germline ends. Germline V CDR1 and CDR2: LNHDA, SQIVND (reference sequence). The CDR3 sequence: CASSAQGQETQYF. In DNA form, the CDR3 reads TGTGCCAGTAGTGCACAGGGTCAAGAGACCCAGTACTTC. The full variable domain, rest sourced from reference TRBV19 and TRBJ2-5, is DGGITQSPKYLFRKEGQNVTLSCEQNLNHDAMYWYRQDPGQGLRLIYYSQIVNDFQKGDIAEGYSVSREKKESFPLTVTSAQKNPTAFYLCASSAQGQETQYFGPGTRLLVL.

The V gene is TRBV2, the J gene TRBJ1-1; 7 bases align to TRBD1. The V and J ends lost 5 bases and 0 bases, in that order; junction bases with no gene match: 3. Germline CDR1 reads SNHLY; CDR2 reads FYNNEI. The length of the CDR3 is 14 residues. The CDR3 DNA is TGTGCCAGCAGTTTACAGGGGATGAACACTGAAGCTTTCTTT. It translates to CASSLQGMNTEAFF. The whole variable domain, remainder taken from reference TRBV2 and TRBJ1-1, is EPEVTQTPSHQVTQMGQEVILRCVPISNHLYFYWYRQILGQKVEFLVSFYNNEISEKSEIFDDQFSVERPDGSNFTLKIRSTKLEDSAMYFCASSLQGMNTEAFFGQGTRLTVV.

This sequence joins TRBV30 and TRBJ2-7, with TRBD1 matching 9 bases. The CDR3 contains 13 residues. From germline, CDR1 is GTSNPN and CDR2 SVGIG (reference sequence). V was clipped by 1 base and J by 5 bases; unmatched bases: 3. The CDR3 DNA is TGTGCCTGGAGTGACAGGGGGCGAGACGAGCAGTACTTC. It encodes CAWSDRGRDEQYF.

The chain couples TRBV5-1 to TRBJ2-5; 7 bases line up with TRBD1. This CDR3 has 15 amino acids. V lost 1 base, J lost 5 bases, and 8 bases stayed unmatched. CDR1 and CDR2 from the germline V gene are SGHRS and YFSETQ. The CDR3, as DNA: TGCGCCAGCAGCTTGTTATCCAGGGGACAGGAGACCCAGTACTTC. Translated, it gives CASSLLSRGQETQYF.

For the CDR3, the DNA is TGTGCCAGCAGTTACTCGACGAGGAATACTGAAGCTTTCTTT. This sequence encodes CASSYSTRNTEAFF. This chain joins TRBV6-6 and TRBJ1-1; D remains ambiguous. Trimming took off 0 bases at V and 5 bases at J, with 10 bases between the two ends. The germline CDR1 and CDR2 sequences are MNHNY and SVGAGI (reference sequence). This CDR3 has 14 residues.

V gene TRBV5-6 combines with J gene TRBJ2-1; D ambiguous. The CDR3 contains 12 residues. V lost 4 bases and J lost 7, with 9 bases in between. Germline V gene sequence: CDR1 SGHDT, CDR2 YYEEEE. This chain's CDR3 is CASSGSRNEQFF. The CDR3 coding sequence is TGTGCCAGCAGCGGTTCGAGGAATGAGCAGTTCTTC.

The chain employs TRBV7-8 and TRBJ2-7; tentatively, D is TRBD2 (6 bases). The CDR3 has 16 amino acids. The germline CDR1 and CDR2 sequences are SGHVS and FQNEAQ. The ends were cut back, 1 base at V and 0 bases at J, with 13 bases in the middle. The CDR3 DNA reads TGTGCCAGCAGCTTAGACAGCGGAGGGAGCTCCTACGAGCAGTACTTC. Its translation is CASSLDSGGSSYEQYF. Complete variable domain (other parts from reference TRBV7-8 and TRBJ2-7): GAGVSQSPRYKVAKRGQDVALRCDPISGHVSLFWYQQALGQGPEFLTYFQNEAQLDKSGLPSDRFFAERPEGSVSTLKIQRTQQEDSAVYLCASSLDSGGSSYEQYFGPGTRLTVT.

The CDR3 here is CASSQNPIGSYNEQFF. CDR3 nucleotide sequence: TGTGCCAGCAGCCAAAACCCTATCGGCTCCTACAATGAGCAGTTCTTC. The chain combines TRBV4-2 with TRBJ2-1; D call uncertain. The CDR3 runs to 16 residues. V dropped 2 bases and J dropped 0 bases, with 11 bases sitting between them. Germline V lookup: CDR1 LGHNA, CDR2 YNFKEQ.

The chain employs TRBV6-1 and TRBJ2-1, with 7 bases that match TRBD2. This CDR3 is 13 amino acids long. Trimming took 8 bases from V and 8 from J; bases not matched to a gene: 9. The germline V gene encodes CDR1 MNHNS and CDR2 SASEGT. The CDR3 loop reads CASGGRGRDEQFF. Here the CDR3 DNA reads TGTGCCAGCGGGGGAAGAGGGAGGGATGAGCAGTTCTTC.

The CDR3 region is CASKDGSSYEQYF. CDR3 bases: TGTGCCAGCAAGGACGGGAGCTCCTACGAGCAGTACTTC. The V and J genes are TRBV2 and TRBJ2-7; D may be TRBD2 (6 bases). CDR1 and CDR2 (germline): SNHLY, FYNNEI. V gave up 7 bases and J gave up 0 bases, with 10 bases separating them. The CDR3 consists of 13 residues.

About this clone: One end of the junction is discordant with germline, which a read error may explain. This chain links TRBV19 with TRBJ2-3, with 7 bases matching TRBD1. The CDR3 is 15 amino acids. Germline CDR1 reads LNHDA; CDR2 reads SQIVND (reference sequence). In DNA, the CDR3 is TGTGCCAGTAGTCTAGACAGGGCAAGCACAGATACGCAGTATTTT. The encoded protein is CASSLDRASTDTQYF.

The chain carries TRBV6-1 and TRBJ2-1; D gene unclear. The germline V gene has CDR1 MNHNS and CDR2 SASEGT. Trimming took off 0 bases at V and 2 bases at J, with 11 bases between the two ends. The CDR3 contains 16 residues. Written as DNA, the CDR3 is TGTGCCAGCAGTGAAGCGCTTCTCCCAGCCTACAATGAGCAGTTCTTC. It translates to CASSEALLPAYNEQFF.

A remark on this clone: Other DNA sequences in the sample encode the same CDR3. The chain uses TRBV5-6 and TRBJ2-7, with TRBD1 identical over 9 bases. Germline lookup yields CDR1 SGHDT and CDR2 YYEEEE. The CDR3 extends over 14 amino acids. The junction had 2 bases not matched to a gene; V was cut back by 4 bases and J by 0 bases. The CDR3 region is CASSPGQGSYEQYF. DNA for the CDR3: TGTGCCAGCAGCCCGGGACAGGGCTCCTACGAGCAGTACTTC.

This rearrangement joins TRBV30 to TRBJ1-6; no clear D gene. From germline, CDR1 is GTSNPN and CDR2 SVGIG (reference sequence). V lost 0 bases and J 9 bases, leaving 12 bases between the germline ends. CDR3 length: 14 amino acids. In nucleotides, the CDR3 is TGTGCCTGGAGTGTCAGCGGGGTGGGTTCACCCCTCCACTTT. This codes for CAWSVSGVGSPLHF.

This sequence joins TRBV18 and TRBJ1-2, with D possibly matching TRBD1 (5 bases). Germline assignment: CDR1 KGHSH and CDR2 LQKENI. V shed 3 bases and J shed 5 bases, with 10 bases lying between them. The CDR3 is made up of 13 amino acids. Written as DNA, the CDR3 is TGTGCCAGCTCACCGGGGCCAGGGTATGGCTACACCTTC. It specifies CASSPGPGYGYTF.

V and J are TRBV27 and TRBJ2-7, with 7 bases that match TRBD2. This CDR3 has 13 residues. The trim removed 4 bases at V and 6 bases at J, leaving 6 bases unmatched. Germline CDR1 is MNHEY and CDR2 is SMNVEV (reference sequence). CDR3 loop: CASSSYREAEQYF. DNA for the CDR3: TGTGCCAGCAGTTCTTACCGGGAGGCCGAGCAGTACTTC.

This rearrangement joins TRBV5-1 to TRBJ1-4; tentative D call: TRBD1 (5 bases). The V end lost 4 bases, the J end lost 5 bases, and 12 bases lay between the germline ends. The germline CDR1 and CDR2 sequences are SGHRS and YFSETQ. The CDR3 sequence is 14 residues long. CDR3 sequence reads: CASSPEGRNEKLFF. The CDR3 nucleotides are TGCGCCAGCAGCCCCGAGGGGAGGAATGAAAAACTGTTTTTT.

The chain joins TRBV5-5 to TRBJ1-6, with no clear D. The germline V and J ends were trimmed by 6 bases and 4 bases, with 17 bases remaining between them. Germline-derived CDR1 and CDR2 are SGHKS and YYEKEE (reference sequence). This CDR3 is 16 amino acids long. CDR3 region: CASTLAIRSYNSPLHF. CDR3 DNA sequence: TGTGCCAGCACCCTTGCTATCCGATCGTATAATTCACCCCTCCACTTT.

The chain recombines TRBV29-1 with TRBJ2-5; 9 nucleotides line up with TRBD1. The DNA end is more similar to TRBJ2-7, so the J call may be wrong. Germline CDR1 SQVTM, CDR2 ANQGSEA. The length of the CDR3 is 11 residues. CDR3 DNA sequence: TGCAGCGCGGGACAGGGAGACGAGCAGTACTTC. Its translation: CSAGQGDEQYF.